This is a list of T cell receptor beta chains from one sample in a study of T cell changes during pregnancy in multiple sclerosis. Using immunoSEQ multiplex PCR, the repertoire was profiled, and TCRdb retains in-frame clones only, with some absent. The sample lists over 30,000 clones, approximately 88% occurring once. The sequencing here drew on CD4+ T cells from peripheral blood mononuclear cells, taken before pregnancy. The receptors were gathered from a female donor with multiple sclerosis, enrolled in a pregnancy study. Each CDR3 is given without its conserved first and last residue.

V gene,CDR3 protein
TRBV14,ASSQIVAGVIDTQY
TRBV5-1,ASTRSGTGELF
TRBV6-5,ATREYTDTQY
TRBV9,ASSGTSGIRNEQF
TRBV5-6,ASSIYNEQF
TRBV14,ASSQDHGELF
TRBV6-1,ASSVTGVNQPQH
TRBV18,ASSPFWTSGRPSEQY
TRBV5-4,ASSLVGVYNEQF
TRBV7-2,ASSSTGVGTDTQY
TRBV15,ATSPGTDLSNEQF
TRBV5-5,ASSFWIGGRSSNQPQH
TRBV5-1,ASSPTSGDYEQY
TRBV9,ASSSLAGVAYNEQF
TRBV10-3,AISEFKGAGTEAF
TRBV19,ASSDRSSGNTIY
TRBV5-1,ASSGQGYEQY
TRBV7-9,ASSNFRGTDTEAF
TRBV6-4,ASSETGLEDTQY
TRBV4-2,ASSQDRRNYNEQF
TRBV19,ASSSSTNYNQPQH
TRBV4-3,ASSQDKKAGVGNEQF
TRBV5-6,ASSLGLAGAYNEQF
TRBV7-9,ASSLVLAEHNEQF
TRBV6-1,ASSEGAAVNTIY
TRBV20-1,SAPVSYEQY
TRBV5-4,ASSPGRGWSYNEQF
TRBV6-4,ASSESGAKNIQY
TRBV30,AWRGKTSLGSTDTQY
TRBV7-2,ASSLSAGAYEQY
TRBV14,ASSQISGLAGDPYNEQF
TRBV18,ASSPVDRPQH
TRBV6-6,ASSGPTYEQY
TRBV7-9,ASSLGRGGEAGELF
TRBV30,AWSVRAPNGYT
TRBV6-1,ASSRDRAIYEQY
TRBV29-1,SVDAPGQNIQY
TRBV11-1,ASLGGTGVTDTQY
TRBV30,AWTRLGTEAF
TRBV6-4,ASSDADRGCNQPQH
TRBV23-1,ASPTGGGEFSGANVLT
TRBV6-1,ASSESEREFTDTQY
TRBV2,ASSVQTDEKLF
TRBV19,ASSPTGGNQPQH
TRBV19,ASSMGGMRTDTQY
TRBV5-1,ASSLDGRGSTGELF
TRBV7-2,ASSLRRDLGTR